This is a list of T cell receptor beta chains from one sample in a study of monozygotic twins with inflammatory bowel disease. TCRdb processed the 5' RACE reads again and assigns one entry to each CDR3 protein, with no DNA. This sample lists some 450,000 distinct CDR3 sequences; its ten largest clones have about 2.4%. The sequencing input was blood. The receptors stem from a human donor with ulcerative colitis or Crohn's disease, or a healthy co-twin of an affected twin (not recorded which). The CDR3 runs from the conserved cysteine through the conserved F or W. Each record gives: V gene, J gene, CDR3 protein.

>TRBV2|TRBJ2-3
CASRTGTVSTDTQYF
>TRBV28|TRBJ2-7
CASSSGTRYEQYF
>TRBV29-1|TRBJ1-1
CSAWGQGTEAFF
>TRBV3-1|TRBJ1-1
CASNQHSTDTEAFF
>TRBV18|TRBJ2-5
CASSLFTSYQETQYF
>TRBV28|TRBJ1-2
CASLGQGRGYTF
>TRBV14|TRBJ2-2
CASSQAGTSGARELFF
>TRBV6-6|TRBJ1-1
CASTLSTYTEAFF
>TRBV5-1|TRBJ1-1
CASSFSGMAEAFF
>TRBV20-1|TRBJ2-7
CSATGTGNTYEQYF
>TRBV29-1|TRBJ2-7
CSVEDEAGDTYEQYF
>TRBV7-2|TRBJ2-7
CASRDGTGDREQYF
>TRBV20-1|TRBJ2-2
CSAGRPQGARTGELFF
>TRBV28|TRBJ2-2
CASSPPRGASTGELFF
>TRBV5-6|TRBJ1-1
CASSLGPGQFIANTEAFF
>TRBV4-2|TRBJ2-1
CASSQESEQFF
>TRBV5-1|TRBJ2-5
CASSALAGGQETQYF
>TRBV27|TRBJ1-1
CASMSRYTEAFF
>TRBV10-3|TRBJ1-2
CAISGTGMYGYTF
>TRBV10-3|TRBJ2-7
CAIRAGSSYEQYF
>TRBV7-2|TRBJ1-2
CASSHMGAGYTF
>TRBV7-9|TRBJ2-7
CASSKSLTTHEQYF
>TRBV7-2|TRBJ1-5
CASSGALGLKMPQHF
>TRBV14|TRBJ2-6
CASSQPRLAGPSGANVLTF
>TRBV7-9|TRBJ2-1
CASWASRTGEYNEQFF
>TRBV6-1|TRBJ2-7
CASSRRLAAPEQYF
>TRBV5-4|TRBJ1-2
CASSPGGQVYGYTF
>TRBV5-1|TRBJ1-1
CASSLTGGLPRTEAFF
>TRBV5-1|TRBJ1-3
CASSLTTGSGNTIYF
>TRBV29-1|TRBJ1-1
CSVEDGPEAFF
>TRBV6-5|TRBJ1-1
CASSYSTGTKHTEAFF
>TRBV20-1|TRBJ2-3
CSAKLAGLTDTQYF